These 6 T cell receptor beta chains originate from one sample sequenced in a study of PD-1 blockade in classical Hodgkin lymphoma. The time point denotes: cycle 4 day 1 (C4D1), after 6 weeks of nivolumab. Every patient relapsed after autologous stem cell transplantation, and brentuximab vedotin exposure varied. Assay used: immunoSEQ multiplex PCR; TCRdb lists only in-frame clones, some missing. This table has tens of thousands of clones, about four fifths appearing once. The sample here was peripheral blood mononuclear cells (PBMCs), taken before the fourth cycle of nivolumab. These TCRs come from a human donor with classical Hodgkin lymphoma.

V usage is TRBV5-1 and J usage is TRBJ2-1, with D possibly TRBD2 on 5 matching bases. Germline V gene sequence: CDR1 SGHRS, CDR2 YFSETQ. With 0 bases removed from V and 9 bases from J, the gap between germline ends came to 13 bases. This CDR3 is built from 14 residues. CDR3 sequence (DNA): TGCGCCAGCAGCTTGGGTACTGAGGGCGGTGAGCAGTTCTTC. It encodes CASSLGTEGGEQFF.

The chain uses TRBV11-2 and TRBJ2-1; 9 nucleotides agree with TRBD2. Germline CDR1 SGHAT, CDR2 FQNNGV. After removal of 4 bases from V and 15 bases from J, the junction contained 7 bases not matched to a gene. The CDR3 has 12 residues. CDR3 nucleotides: TGTGCCAGCAGCTACGGCGGGGGGGCCGGGTTCTTC. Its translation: CASSYGGGAGFF.

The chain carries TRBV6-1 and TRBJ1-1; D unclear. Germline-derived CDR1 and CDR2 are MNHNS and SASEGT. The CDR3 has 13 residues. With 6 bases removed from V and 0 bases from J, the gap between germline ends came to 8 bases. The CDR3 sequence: CASSLSLNTEAFF. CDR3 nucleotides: TGTGCCAGCAGCCTCAGCCTGAACACTGAAGCTTTCTTT.

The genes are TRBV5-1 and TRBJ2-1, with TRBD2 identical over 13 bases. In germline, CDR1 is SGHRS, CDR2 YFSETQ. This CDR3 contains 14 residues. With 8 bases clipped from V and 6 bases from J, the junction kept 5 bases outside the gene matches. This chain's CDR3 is CASGTSGRGNEQFF. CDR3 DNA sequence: TGCGCCAGTGGCACTAGCGGGAGGGGCAATGAGCAGTTCTTC. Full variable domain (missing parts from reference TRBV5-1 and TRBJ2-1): KAGVTQTPRYLIKTRGQQVTLSCSPISGHRSVSWYQQTPGQGLQFLFEYFSETQRNKGNFPGRFSGRQFSNSRSEMNVSTLELGDSALYLCASGTSGRGNEQFFGPGTRLTVL.

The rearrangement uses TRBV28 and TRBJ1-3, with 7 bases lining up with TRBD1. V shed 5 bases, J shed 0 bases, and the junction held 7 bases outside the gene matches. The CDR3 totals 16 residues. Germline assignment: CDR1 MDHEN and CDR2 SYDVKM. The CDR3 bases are TGTGCCAGCAGTCGCCCGGGACAGACCTCTGGAAACACCATATATTTT. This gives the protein CASSRPGQTSGNTIYF.

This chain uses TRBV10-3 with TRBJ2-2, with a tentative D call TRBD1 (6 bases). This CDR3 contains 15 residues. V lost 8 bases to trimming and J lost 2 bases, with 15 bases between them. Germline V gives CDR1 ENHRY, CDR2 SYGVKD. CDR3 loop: CAIPAPDSNTGELFF. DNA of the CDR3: TGTGCCATCCCCGCGCCGGACAGTAACACCGGGGAGCTGTTTTTT.